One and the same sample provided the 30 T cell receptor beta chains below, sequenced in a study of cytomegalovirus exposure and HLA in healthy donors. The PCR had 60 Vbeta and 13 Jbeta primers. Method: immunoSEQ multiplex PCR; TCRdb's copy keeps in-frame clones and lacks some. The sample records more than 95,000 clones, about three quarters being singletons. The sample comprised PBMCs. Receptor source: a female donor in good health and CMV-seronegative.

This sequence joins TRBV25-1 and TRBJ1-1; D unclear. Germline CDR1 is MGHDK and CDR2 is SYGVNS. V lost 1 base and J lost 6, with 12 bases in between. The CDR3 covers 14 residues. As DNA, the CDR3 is TGTGCCAGCAGTGAATTGCGGGGAAGCTCTGAAGCTTTCTTT. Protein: CASSELRGSSEAFF.

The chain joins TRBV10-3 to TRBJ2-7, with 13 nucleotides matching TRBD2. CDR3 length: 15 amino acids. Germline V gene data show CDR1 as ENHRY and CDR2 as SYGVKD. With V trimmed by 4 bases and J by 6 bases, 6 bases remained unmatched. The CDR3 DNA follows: TGTGCCATCAGTGCAGGACTAGCGGGAGTCTCCGAGCAGTACTTC. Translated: CAISAGLAGVSEQYF.

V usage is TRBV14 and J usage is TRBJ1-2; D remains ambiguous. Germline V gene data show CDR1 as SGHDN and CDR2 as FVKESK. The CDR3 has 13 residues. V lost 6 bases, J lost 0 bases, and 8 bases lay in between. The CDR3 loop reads CASSRSTNYGYTF. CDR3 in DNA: TGTGCCAGCAGTCGGTCCACTAACTATGGCTACACCTTC.

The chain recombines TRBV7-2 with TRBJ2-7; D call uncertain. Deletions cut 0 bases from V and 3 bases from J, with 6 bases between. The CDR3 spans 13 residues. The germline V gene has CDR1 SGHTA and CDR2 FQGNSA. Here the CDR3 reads CASSLALSYEQYF. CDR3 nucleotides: TGTGCCAGCAGCTTAGCCCTCAGCTACGAGCAGTACTTC.

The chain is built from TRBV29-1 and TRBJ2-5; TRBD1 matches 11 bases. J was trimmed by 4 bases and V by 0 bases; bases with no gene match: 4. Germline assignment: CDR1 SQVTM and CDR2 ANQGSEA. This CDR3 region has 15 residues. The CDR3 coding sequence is TGCAGCGTTGAAGATCCCGGGACAGGGGGAGAGACCCAGTACTTC. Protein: CSVEDPGTGGETQYF.

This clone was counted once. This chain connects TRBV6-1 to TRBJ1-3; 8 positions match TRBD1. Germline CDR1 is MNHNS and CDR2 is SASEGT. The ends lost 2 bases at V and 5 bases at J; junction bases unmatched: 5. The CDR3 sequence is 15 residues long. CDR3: CASSEPGQVRNTIYF. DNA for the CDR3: TGTGCCAGCAGTGAACCGGGACAGGTCAGAAACACCATATATTTT.

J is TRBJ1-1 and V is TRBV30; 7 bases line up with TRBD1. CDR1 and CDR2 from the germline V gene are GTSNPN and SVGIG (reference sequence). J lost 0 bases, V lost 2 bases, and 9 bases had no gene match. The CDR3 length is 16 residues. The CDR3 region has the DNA TGTGCCTGGAGTAGTGGGACAGTCCGAATGAACACTGAAGCTTTCTTT. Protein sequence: CAWSSGTVRMNTEAFF.

This CDR3 is CASRRTSGTGYSYNEQFF. CDR3 bases: TGTGCCAGCAGACGGACTAGCGGGACGGGGTACTCCTACAATGAGCAGTTCTTC. The chain has TRBV2 and TRBJ2-1; 12 bases line up with TRBD2. CDR1 is SNHLY and CDR2 is FYNNEI in the germline V gene. The CDR3 has 18 amino acids. V lost 6 bases, J lost 0 bases, and 9 bases stayed unmatched.

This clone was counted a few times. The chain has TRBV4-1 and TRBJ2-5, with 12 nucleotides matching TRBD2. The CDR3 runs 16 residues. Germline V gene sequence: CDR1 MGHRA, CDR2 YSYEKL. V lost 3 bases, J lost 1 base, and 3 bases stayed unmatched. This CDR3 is CASSQGLAGPQETQYF. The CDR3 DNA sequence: TGCGCCAGCAGCCAGGGACTAGCGGGTCCCCAAGAGACCCAGTACTTC.

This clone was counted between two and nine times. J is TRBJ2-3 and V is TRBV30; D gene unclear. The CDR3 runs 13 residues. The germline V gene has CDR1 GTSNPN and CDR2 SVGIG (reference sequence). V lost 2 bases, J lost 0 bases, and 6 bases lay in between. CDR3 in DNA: TGTGCCTGGAGTCGCAGAAGCACAGATACGCAGTATTTT. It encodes CAWSRRSTDTQYF.

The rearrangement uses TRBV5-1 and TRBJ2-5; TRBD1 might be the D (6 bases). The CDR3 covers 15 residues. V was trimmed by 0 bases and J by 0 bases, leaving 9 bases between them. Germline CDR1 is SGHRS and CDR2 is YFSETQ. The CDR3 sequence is CASSLGGLNQETQYF. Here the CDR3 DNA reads TGCGCCAGCAGCTTGGGGGGGCTGAACCAAGAGACCCAGTACTTC.

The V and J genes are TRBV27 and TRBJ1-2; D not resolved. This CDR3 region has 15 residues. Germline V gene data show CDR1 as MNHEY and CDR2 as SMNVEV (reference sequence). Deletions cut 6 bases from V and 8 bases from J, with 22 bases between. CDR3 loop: CASRYRPGEEWGYTF. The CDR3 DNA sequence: TGTGCCAGCAGATACCGCCCCGGGGAAGAGTGGGGCTACACCTTC.

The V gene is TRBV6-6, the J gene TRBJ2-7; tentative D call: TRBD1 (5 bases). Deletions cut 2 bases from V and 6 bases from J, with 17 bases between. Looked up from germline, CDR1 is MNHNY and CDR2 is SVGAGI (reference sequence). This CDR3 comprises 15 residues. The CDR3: CASSYGAATSGEQYF. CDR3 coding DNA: TGTGCCAGCAGTTACGGGGCAGCCACTTCGGGCGAGCAGTACTTC.

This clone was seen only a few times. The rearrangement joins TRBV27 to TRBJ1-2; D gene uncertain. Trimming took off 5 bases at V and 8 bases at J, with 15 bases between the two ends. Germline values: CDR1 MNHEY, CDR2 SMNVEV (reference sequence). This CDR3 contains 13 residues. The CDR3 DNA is TGTGCCAGCAGTGGAAACGCGGTTGGGGGCTACACCTTC. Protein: CASSGNAVGGYTF.

In DNA form, the CDR3 reads TGTGCCAGCAGCGCCTGGACAGGGGACTACGAGCAGTACTTC. Encoded protein: CASSAWTGDYEQYF. The chain uses TRBV5-4 and TRBJ2-7; 9 bases align to TRBD1. V lost 4 bases, J lost 3 bases, and 5 bases stayed unmatched. Germline CDR1 SGHNT, CDR2 YYREEE (reference sequence). CDR3 length: 14 residues.

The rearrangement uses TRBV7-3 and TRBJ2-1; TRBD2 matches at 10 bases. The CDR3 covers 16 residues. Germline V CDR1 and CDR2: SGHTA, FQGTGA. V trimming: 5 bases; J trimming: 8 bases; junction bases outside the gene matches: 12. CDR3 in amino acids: CASSLQPGLAIDEQFF. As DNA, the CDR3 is TGTGCCAGCAGCCTCCAACCGGGACTAGCGATCGATGAGCAGTTCTTC.

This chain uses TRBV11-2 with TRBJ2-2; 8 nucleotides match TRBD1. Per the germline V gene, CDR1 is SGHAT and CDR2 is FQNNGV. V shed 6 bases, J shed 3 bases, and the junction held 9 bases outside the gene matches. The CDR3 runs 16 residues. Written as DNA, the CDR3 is TGTGCCAGCAGTTCGACAGGGGACGTGGACACCGGGGAGCTGTTTTTT. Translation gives CASSSTGDVDTGELFF.

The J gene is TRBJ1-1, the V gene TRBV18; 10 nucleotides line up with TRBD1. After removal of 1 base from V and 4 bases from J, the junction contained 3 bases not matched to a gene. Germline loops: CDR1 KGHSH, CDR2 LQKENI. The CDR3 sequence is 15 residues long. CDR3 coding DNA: TGTGCCAGCTCACCACAGGGACAGGGGTCCACTGAAGCTTTCTTT. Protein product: CASSPQGQGSTEAFF.

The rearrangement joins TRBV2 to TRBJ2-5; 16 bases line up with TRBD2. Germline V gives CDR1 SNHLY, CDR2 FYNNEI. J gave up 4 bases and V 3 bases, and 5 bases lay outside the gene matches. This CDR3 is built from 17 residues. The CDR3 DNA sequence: TGTGCCAGCAGTGAGGGACTAGCGGGGGGGTCGGTAGAGACCCAGTACTTC. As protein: CASSEGLAGGSVETQYF.

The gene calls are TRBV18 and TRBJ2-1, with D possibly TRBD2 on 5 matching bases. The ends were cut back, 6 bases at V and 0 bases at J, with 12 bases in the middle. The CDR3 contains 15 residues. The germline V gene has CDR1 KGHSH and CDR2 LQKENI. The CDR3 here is CASSKDSSSYNEQFF. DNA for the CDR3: TGTGCCAGCTCCAAGGACTCGAGCTCCTACAATGAGCAGTTCTTC.

This chain's CDR3 is CASSEYSGAGELFF. The CDR3 DNA follows: TGTGCCAGCAGTGAGTATTCGGGGGCCGGGGAGCTGTTTTTT. The chain combines TRBV2 with TRBJ2-2, with TRBD2 as a possible D gene (6 bases). The V end was cut by 3 bases, the J end by 6 bases, with 11 bases between. Germline CDR1 and CDR2: SNHLY and FYNNEI. This CDR3 is built from 14 residues.

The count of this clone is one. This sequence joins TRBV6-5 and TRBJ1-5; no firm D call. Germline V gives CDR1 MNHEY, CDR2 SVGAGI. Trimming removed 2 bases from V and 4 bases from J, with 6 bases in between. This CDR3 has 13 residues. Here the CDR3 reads CASSYRTNQPQHF. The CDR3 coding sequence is TGTGCCAGCAGTTACCGGACTAATCAGCCCCAGCATTTT.

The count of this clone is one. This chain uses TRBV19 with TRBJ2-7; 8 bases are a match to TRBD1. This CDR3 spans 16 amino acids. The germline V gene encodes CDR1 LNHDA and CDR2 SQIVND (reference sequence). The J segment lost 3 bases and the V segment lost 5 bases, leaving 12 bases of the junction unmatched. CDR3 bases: TGTGCCAGTAGTCCCGGACAGGGAAGGGGACACTACGAGCAGTACTTC. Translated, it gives CASSPGQGRGHYEQYF.

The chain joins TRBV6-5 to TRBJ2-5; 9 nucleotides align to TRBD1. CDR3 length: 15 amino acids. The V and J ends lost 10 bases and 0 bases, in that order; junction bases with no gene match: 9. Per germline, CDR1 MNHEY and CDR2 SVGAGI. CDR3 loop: CATSSGQGYQETQYF. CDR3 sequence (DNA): TGTGCCACTTCCTCAGGACAGGGGTACCAAGAGACCCAGTACTTC.

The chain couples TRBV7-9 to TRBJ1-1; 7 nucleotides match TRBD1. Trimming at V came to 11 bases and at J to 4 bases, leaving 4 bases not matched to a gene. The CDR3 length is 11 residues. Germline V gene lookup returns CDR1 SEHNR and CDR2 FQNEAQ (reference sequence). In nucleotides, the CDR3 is TGTGCCGGGACAGTCGGCACTGAAGCTTTCTTT. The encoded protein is CAGTVGTEAFF.

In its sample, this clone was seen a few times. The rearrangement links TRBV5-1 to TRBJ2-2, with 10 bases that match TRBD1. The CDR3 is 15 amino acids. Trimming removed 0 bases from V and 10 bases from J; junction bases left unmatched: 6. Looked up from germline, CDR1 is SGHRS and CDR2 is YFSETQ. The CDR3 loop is CASSLGQGAFEELFF. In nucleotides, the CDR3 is TGCGCCAGCAGCTTGGGACAGGGGGCATTTGAGGAGCTGTTTTTT.

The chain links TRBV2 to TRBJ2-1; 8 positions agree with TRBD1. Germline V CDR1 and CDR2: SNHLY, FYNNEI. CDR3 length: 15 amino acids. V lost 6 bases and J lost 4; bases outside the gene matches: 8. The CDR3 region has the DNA TGTGCCAGCAGAGAAACAGGGGGATATTACAATGAGCAGTTCTTC. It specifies CASRETGGYYNEQFF.

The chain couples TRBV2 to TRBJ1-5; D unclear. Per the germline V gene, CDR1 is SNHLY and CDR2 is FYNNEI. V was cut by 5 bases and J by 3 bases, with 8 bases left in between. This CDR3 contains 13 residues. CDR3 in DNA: TGTGCCAGCAGTTCAGAAAACAATCAGCCCCAGCATTTT. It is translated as CASSSENNQPQHF.

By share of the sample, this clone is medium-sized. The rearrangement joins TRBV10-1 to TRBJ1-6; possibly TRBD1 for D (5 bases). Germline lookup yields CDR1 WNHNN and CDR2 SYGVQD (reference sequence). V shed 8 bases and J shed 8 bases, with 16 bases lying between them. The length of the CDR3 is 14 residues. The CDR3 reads CASLKGVEDSPLHF. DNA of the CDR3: TGCGCCAGCTTGAAAGGGGTCGAAGATTCACCCCTCCACTTT.

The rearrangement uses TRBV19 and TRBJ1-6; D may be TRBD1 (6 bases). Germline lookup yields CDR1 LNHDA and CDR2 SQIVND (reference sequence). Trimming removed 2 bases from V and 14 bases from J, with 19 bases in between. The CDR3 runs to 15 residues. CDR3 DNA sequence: TGTGCCAGTAGTATAAGAGGACAGAGAGATTTTTCCCTCCACTTT. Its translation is CASSIRGQRDFSLHF.